Below, one TCR beta chain is given with its context. Its target is unknown. This record comes from a study of shared clonotypes between healthy human individuals. The CDR3 has 14 amino acids. Germline assignment: CDR1 SNHLY and CDR2 FYNNEI. V trimming: 9 bases; J trimming: 0 bases; junction bases outside the gene matches: 7. Ten immunoSEQ deep assay plates served to sequence unsorted PBMC DNA. Authors' methods: Without quality scores, immunoSEQ junctional reads could not be filtered like full-length reads. Method: immunoSEQ multiplex PCR; TCRdb's copy keeps in-frame clones and lacks some. V, J and clone size reflect that table, while D and trimming were determined from the DNA. The table shows approximately 480,000 clones, with about 75% occurring only once. Study-wide results and limits: Sampling was confined to blood; repertoires within tissues likely differ.

The chain joins TRBV2 to TRBJ1-2, with 7 bases matching TRBD1. Sequenced input: PBMCs. The origin of this receptor is a woman aged 40 to 50 in good health. Some clones in this sample may be carry-over from other donors' samples. CDR3 sequence: CASTGTATNYGYTF. The DNA of the CDR3 is TGTGCCAGTACCGGGACAGCCACTAACTATGGCTACACCTTC.